This T cell receptor (beta chain) emerged from a study of shared clonotypes between healthy human individuals. The authors distributed each subset's genomic DNA evenly over several immunoSEQ plates. Using immunoSEQ multiplex PCR, the repertoire was profiled, and TCRdb retains in-frame clones only, with some absent. The sample holds under 2,000,000 clones, approximately 94% seen once. CD45RO-negative cells were positively selected for CCR7, leaving out terminally differentiated effector memory CD45RA+ cells. This CDR3 contains 17 residues. V shed 2 bases, J shed 7 bases, and the junction held 14 bases outside the gene matches. CDR1 is GTSNPN and CDR2 is SVGIG in the germline V gene (reference sequence).

Material: naive CD8+ T cells sorted from blood. This TCR came from a man younger than 35 in good health. The V call is TRBV30, the J call TRBJ2-1; TRBD2 matches 10 bases. The CDR3 DNA follows: TGTGCCTGGAGTTCCCCGCTAGCGGGAGAGACGGGGAATGAGCAGTTCTTC. Protein product: CAWSSPLAGETGNEQFF.